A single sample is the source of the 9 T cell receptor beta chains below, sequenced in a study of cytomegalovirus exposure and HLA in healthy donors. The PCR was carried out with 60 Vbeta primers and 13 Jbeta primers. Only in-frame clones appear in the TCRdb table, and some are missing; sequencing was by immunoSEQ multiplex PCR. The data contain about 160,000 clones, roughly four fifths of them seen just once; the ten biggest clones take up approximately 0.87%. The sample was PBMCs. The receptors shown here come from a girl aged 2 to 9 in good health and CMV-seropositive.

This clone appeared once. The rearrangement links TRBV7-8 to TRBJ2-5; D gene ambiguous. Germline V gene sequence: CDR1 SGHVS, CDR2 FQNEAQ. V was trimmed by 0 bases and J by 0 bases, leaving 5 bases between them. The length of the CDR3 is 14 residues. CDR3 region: CASSLAEYQETQYF. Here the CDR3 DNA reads TGTGCCAGCAGCTTAGCAGAGTACCAAGAGACCCAGTACTTC.

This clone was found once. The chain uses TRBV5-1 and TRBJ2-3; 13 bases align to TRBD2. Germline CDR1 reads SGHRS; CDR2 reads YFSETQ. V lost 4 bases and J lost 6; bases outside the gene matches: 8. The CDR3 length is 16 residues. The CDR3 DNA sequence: TGCGCCAGCAGCCTAGGACTAGCGGGAGTTAGGGATACGCAGTATTTT. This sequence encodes CASSLGLAGVRDTQYF.

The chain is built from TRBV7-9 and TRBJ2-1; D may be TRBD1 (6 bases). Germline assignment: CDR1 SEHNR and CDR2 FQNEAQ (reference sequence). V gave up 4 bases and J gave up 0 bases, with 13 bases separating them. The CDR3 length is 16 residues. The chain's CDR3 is CASSSDRPSSYNEQFF. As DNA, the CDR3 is TGTGCCAGCAGCTCCGACAGGCCTAGCTCCTACAATGAGCAGTTCTTC.

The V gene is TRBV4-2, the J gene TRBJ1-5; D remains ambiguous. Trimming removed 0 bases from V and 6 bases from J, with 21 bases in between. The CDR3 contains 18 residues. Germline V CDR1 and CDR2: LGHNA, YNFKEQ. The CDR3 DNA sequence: TGTGCCAGCAGCCAAGACTCTTTGCGGGCAGGTCGGGCTCAGCCCCAGCATTTT. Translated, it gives CASSQDSLRAGRAQPQHF.

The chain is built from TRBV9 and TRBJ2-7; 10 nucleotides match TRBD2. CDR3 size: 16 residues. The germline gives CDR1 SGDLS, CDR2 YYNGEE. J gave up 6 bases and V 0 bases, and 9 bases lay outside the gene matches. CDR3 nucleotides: TGTGCCAGCAGCGTAGCAGCGGGAGGGCCTTTCTCCGAGCAGTACTTC. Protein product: CASSVAAGGPFSEQYF.

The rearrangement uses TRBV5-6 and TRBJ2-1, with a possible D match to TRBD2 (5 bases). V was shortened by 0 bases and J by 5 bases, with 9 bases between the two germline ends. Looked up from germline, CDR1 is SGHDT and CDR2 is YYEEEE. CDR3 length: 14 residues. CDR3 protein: CASSLGSLDNEQFF. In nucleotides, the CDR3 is TGTGCCAGCAGCTTGGGGTCACTAGACAATGAGCAGTTCTTC.

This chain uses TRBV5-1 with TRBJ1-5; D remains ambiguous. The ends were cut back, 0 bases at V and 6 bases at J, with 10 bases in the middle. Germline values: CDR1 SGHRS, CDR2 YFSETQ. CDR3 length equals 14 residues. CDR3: CASSLGGWGQPQHF. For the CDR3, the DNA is TGCGCCAGCAGCTTGGGAGGGTGGGGTCAGCCCCAGCATTTT.

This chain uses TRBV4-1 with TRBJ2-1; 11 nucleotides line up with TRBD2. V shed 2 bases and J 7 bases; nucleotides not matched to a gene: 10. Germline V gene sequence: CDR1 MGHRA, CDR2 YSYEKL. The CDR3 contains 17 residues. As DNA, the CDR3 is TGCGCCAGCAGCCAATCCTCGACTAGCGGGAAGTGGAATGAGCAGTTCTTC. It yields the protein CASSQSSTSGKWNEQFF.

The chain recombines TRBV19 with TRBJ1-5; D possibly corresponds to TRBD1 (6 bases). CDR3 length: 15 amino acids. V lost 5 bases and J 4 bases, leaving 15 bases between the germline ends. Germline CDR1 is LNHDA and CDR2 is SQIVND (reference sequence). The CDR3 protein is CASSSQGLSNQPQHF. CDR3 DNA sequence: TGTGCCAGTAGTTCCCAGGGGTTAAGTAATCAGCCCCAGCATTTT.